What follows describes a single T cell receptor beta chain. The antigen remains undetermined. The time point is: cycle 4 day 1 (C4D1), after about 6 weeks of nivolumab. After autologous stem cell transplantation all patients relapsed, and prior brentuximab vedotin exposure differed between cohorts. V was pared by 2 bases and J by 3 bases, with 8 bases between. This CDR3 contains 13 residues. From germline, CDR1 is KGHSH and CDR2 LQKENI. The protocol was immunoSEQ multiplex PCR, while the TCRdb copy is restricted to in-frame clones and leaves out a portion. The sample comprises tens of thousands of clones, 77% of which are singletons, and about 9.1% rests with the top ten. The data belong to a study of PD-1 blockade in classical Hodgkin lymphoma. Findings and caveats of the study: Relapsed/refractory patients reportedly had lower baseline diversity than newly diagnosed patients.

This TCR was recovered from a human donor with classical Hodgkin lymphoma. This material consisted of peripheral blood mononuclear cells (PBMCs), taken before the fourth cycle of nivolumab. The V gene is TRBV18, the J gene TRBJ2-7; D ambiguous. The CDR3 DNA is TGTGCCAGCTCACCAGATCAGGTCTACGAGCAGTACTTC. The encoded protein is CASSPDQVYEQYF. Combining the CDR3 with reference TRBV18 and TRBJ2-7 gives the whole variable domain NAGVMQNPRHLVRRRGQEARLRCSPMKGHSHVYWYRQLPEEGLKFMVYLQKENIIDESGMPKERFSAEFPKEGPSILRIQQVVRGDSAAYFCASSPDQVYEQYFGPGTRLTVT.